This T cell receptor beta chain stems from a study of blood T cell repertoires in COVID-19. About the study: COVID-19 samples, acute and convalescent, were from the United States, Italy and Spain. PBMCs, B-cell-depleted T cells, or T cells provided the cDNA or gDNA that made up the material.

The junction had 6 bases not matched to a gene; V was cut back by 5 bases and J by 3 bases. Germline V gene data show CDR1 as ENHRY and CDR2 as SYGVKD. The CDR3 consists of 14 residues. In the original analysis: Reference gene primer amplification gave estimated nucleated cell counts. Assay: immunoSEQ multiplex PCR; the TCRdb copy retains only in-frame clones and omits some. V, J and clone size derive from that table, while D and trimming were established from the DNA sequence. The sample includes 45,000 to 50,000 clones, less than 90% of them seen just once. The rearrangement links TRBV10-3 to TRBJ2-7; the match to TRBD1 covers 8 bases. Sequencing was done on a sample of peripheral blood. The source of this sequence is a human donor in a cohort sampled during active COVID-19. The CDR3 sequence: CAISPGQEVYEQYF. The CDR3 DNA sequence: TGTGCCATCAGTCCGGGACAGGAAGTCTACGAGCAGTACTTC.